This is a list of T cell receptor beta chains from one sample in a study of T cell responses to AZD1222 COVID-19 vaccine. Measured with immunoSEQ multiplex PCR; TCRdb has only the in-frame clones, and not every one. The repertoire holds approximately 140,000 clones, with roughly 90% as singletons. The starting material was peripheral blood, obtained 28 days after the second AZD1222 dose. The receptor source for this set is an adult who received the AZD1222 COVID-19 vaccine. Each CDR3 is given with its conserved first and last residue. Rows give clone size only sometimes, using once, few, many, or a class for an expanded clone.

j_call v_call clone_size cdr3_aa
TRBJ1-3 TRBV5-5 - CASSLGLGASGNTIYF
TRBJ2-2 TRBV4-1 - CASSQTGLHTGELFF
TRBJ2-2 TRBV7-3 - CASSTQGYTGELFF
TRBJ1-6 TRBV20-1 - CSASVQGGSYNSPLHF
TRBJ2-3 TRBV7-3 - CASSFGTGSSLGAQYF
TRBJ1-5 TRBV29-1 - CSVSQGAPNQPQHF
TRBJ2-7 TRBV6-5 - CASSYSPRAGSYEQYF
TRBJ2-5 TRBV6-5 - CASASSGSPQETQYF
TRBJ2-1 TRBV7-9 - CASSGPGTSVTFSYNEQFF
TRBJ2-2 TRBV11-3 - CASSLEVTGELFF
TRBJ2-2 TRBV7-2 - CASSPQGQLNTGELFF
TRBJ1-2 TRBV28 once CASTVEDYGYTF
TRBJ1-2 TRBV5-1 - CASSFGLSYGYTF
TRBJ2-1 TRBV5-1 - CASSLGTGPRSEQFF
TRBJ2-5 TRBV9 - CASSVSGTETQYF
TRBJ1-4 TRBV3-1/TRBV3-2 - CASSYPGQAYEKLFF
TRBJ2-1 TRBV5-5 - CASSLGTGGVHNEQFF
TRBJ1-6 TRBV7-3 - CASSSARANFYNSPLHF
TRBJ2-7 TRBV3-1/TRBV3-2 once CASSQAVGEQYF
TRBJ2-1 TRBV11-3 - CASSLNGGYNEQFF
TRBJ1-2 TRBV9 - CASSVAGAPNYGYTF
TRBJ2-7 TRBV7-9 - CASSLLTSGSYEQYF
TRBJ2-3 TRBV3-1/TRBV3-2 - CASGQGPGTQYF
TRBJ2-7 TRBV12-2 - CASRLDTGRGAENHEQYF
TRBJ1-5 TRBV19 - CASRMEGVGQPQHF
TRBJ2-3 TRBV28 - CASTGTSVTDTQYF
TRBJ2-5 TRBV12-3/TRBV12-4 - CASSFRAAGTQYF
TRBJ1-2 TRBV6-4 once CASSDSGLYGYTF
TRBJ1-2 TRBV6-5 once CASSYGGERSGYTF
TRBJ2-7 TRBV5-1 - CASSLVSRLAGGPYEQYF
TRBJ1-1 TRBV29-1 few CSVEVRAGGTEAFF
TRBJ1-4 TRBV5-1 - CASSWTTATNEKLFF
TRBJ2-6 TRBV21-1 once CASSKIGRVSGANVLTF
TRBJ1-1 TRBV2 - CASSVRVPFPCAFF
TRBJ1-2 TRBV15 once CATSPRTEGNRGYTF
TRBJ1-2 TRBV28 once CASRGQGAFYGYTF
TRBJ2-6 TRBV4-1 - CASSQVVLGSGANVLTF
TRBJ1-5 TRBV24-1 - CATSTSTGWQPQHF
TRBJ2-6 TRBV3-1/TRBV3-2 - CASSQDFGTGANVLTF
TRBJ2-1 TRBV18 - CASSPSDRGFYNEQFF
TRBJ1-2 TRBV6-5 - CASTSRGGYGYTF
TRBJ2-7 TRBV6-5 - CASSGSGKLYEQYF
TRBJ2-3 TRBV11-2 - CASSLRGGADTQYF
TRBJ2-1 TRBV29-1 once CSVGRGGSSYNEQFF
TRBJ2-7 TRBV11-2 - CASSFGTSGKAYEQYF
TRBJ2-1 TRBV18 - CATKSGTDNEQFF
TRBJ1-1 TRBV9 few CASSVGWNTEAFF